This TCR beta chain was profiled in a study of blood T cell repertoires in COVID-19. Study information: Researchers got acute and convalescent COVID-19 samples from the United States, Italy and Spain. T cells, B-cell-depleted T cells, or PBMCs provided the cDNA or gDNA that served as material.

The CDR3 is made up of 13 amino acids. V was shortened by 9 bases and J by 5 bases, with 16 bases between the two germline ends. Germline values: CDR1 ENHRY, CDR2 SYGVKD. Enrollment of patients from Seattle took place during active infection, with longitudinal follow-up. Per the study methods: By means of reference gene primer amplification, nucleated cell counts were estimated. Here immunoSEQ multiplex PCR was the method, and the copy in TCRdb shows in-frame clones only, minus some. The V and J calls and the clone size are those of that table, but D and trimming were determined from the DNA. The sample has tens of thousands of clones, around 90% seen once.

Input material: peripheral blood. The clonotype was recovered from a man in his sixties with COVID-19, enrolled during active disease. This chain uses TRBV10-3 with TRBJ1-1; maybe TRBD1 (5 bases). The CDR3 nucleotides read TGTGCCATTTCGGGGAGGGGAGGGACTGAAGCTTTCTTT. Residues: CAISGRGGTEAFF.